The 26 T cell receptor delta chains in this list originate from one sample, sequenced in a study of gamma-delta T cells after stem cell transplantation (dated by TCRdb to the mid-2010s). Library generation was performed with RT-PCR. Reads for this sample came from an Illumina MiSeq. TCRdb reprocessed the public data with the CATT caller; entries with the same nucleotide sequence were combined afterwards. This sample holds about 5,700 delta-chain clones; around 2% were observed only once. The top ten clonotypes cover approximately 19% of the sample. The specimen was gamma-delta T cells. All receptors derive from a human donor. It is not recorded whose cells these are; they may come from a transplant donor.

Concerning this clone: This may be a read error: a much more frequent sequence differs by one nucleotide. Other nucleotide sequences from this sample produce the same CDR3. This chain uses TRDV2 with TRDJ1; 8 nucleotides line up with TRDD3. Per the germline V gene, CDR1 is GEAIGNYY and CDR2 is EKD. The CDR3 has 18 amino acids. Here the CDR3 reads CACDTLSSWGTHTDKLIF. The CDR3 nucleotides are TGTGCCTGTGACACTCTTTCTAGCTGGGGGACCCACACCGATAAACTCATCTTC.

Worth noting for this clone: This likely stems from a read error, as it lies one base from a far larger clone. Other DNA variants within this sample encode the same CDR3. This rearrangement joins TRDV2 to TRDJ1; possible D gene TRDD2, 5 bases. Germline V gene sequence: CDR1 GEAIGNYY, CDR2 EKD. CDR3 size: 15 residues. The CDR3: CACVPLLGDTDKLIF. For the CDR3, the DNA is TGTGCCTGCGTTCCTTTATTGGGAGACACAGATAAACTCATCTTT.

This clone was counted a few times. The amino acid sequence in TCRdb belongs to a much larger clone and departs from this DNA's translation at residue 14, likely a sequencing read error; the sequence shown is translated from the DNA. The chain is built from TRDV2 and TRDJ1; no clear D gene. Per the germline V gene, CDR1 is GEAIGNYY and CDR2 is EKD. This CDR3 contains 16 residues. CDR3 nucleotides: TGTGCCTGTGACCTCGTACCCGGCTCGAACACCGATAAACCCATCTTT. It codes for CACDLVPGSNTDKPIF.

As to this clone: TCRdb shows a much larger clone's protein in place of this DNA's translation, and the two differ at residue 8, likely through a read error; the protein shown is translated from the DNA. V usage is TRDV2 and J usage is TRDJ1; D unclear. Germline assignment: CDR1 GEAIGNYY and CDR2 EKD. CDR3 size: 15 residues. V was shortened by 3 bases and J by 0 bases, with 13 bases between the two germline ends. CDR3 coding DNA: TGTGCCTGTGACCCTATTGGGAGGGACACCGATAAACTCATCTTT. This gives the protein CACDPIGRDTDKLIF.

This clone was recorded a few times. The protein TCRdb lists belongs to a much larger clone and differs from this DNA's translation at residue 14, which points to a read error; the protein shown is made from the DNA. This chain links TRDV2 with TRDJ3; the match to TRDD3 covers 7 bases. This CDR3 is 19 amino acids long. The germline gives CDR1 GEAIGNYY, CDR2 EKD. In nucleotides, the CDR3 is TGTGCCTGTGACGATGGGGGACACCGGCTATCCTGGGACGCCCGACAGATGTTTTTC. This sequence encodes CACDDGGHRLSWDARQMFF.

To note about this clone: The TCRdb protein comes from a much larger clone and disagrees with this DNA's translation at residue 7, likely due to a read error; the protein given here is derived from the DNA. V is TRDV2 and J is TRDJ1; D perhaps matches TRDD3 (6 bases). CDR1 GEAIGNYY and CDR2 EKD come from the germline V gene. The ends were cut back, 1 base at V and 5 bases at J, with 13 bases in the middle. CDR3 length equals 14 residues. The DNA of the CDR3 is TGTGCCTGTGACACATTACCGGGGGAAGATAAACTCATCTTT. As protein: CACDTLPGEDKLIF.

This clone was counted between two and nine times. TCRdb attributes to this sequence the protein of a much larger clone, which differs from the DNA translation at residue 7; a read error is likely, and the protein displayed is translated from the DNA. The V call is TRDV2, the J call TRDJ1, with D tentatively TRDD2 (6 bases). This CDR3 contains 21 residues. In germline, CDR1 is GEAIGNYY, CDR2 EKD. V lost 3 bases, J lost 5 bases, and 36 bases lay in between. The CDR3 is CACDEELPAPSHAPRMDKLIF. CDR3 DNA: TGTGCCTGTGACGAGGAATTGCCCGCCCCTTCCCATGCCCCACGGATGGATAAACTCATCTTT.

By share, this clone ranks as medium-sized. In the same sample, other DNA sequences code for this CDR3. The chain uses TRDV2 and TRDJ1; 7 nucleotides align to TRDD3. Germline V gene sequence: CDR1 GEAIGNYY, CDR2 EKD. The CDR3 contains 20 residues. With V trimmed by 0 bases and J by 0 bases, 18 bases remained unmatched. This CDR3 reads CACDTVGEGPGPKDTDKLIF. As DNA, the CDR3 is TGTGCCTGTGACACCGTGGGGGAAGGCCCCGGCCCTAAGGACACCGATAAACTCATCTTT.

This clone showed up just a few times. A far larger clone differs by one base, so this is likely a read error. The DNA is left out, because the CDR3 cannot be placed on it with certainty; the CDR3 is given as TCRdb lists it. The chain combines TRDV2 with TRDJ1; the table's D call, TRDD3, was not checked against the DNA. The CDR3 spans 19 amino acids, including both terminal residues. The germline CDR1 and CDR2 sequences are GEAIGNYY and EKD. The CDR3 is CACDAWGAGGSKYTDKLIF.

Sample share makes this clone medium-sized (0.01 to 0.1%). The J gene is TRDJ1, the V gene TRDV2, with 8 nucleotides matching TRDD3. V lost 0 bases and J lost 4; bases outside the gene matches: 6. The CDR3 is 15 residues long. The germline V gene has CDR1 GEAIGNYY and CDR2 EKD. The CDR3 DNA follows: TGTGCCTGTGACACCTTGGCTGGGGGAAGCGATAAACTCATCTTT. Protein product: CACDTLAGGSDKLIF.

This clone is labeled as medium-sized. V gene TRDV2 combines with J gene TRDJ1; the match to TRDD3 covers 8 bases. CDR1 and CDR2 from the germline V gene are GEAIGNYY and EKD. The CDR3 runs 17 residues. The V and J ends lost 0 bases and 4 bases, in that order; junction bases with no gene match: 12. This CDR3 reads CACDTLLGDPYIDKLIF. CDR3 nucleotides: TGTGCCTGTGACACCCTCCTGGGGGACCCCTACATCGATAAACTCATCTTT.

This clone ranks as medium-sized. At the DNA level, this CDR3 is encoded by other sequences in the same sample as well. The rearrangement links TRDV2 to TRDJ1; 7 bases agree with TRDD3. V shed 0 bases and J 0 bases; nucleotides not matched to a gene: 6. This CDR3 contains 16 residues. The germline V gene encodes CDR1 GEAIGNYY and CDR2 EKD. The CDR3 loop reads CACDTLLGTYTDKLIF. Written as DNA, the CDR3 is TGTGCCTGTGACACCTTACTGGGGACCTACACCGATAAACTCATCTTT.

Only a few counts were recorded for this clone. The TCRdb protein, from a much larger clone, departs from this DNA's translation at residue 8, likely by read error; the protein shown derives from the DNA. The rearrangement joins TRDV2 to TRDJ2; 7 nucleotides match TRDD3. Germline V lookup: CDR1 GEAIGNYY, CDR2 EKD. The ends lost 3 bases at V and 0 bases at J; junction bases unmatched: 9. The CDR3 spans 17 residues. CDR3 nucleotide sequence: TGTGCCTGTGACCAACTGGGGAATAGAGCTTTGACAGCACAACTCTTCTTT. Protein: CACDQLGNRALTAQLFF.

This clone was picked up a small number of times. DNA for the CDR3: TGTGCCTGTGACAACGTACTGGGGGATACGCGGCCGGGGCTTAGTCACATCGATAAACTCATCTTT. It codes for CACDNVLGDTRPGLSHIDKLIF. J is TRDJ1 and V is TRDV2; 13 bases map to TRDD3. V shed 2 bases and J 4 bases; nucleotides not matched to a gene: 24. Germline V gene sequence: CDR1 GEAIGNYY, CDR2 EKD. This CDR3 is built from 22 residues.

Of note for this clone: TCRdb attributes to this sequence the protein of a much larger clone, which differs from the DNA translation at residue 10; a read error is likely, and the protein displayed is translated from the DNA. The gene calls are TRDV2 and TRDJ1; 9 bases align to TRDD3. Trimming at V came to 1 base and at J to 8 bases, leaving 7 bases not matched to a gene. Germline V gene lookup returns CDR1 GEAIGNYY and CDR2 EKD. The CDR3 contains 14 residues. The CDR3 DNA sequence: TGTGCCTGTGACACATTACTGGGGGAAGAAAAACTCATCTTT. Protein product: CACDTLLGEEKLIF.

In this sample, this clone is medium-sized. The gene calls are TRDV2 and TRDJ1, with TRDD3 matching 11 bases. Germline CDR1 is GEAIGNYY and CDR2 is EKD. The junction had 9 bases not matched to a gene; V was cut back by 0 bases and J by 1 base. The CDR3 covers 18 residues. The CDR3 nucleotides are TGTGCCTGTGACACCGTTGGCCCCCTGGGGGATACCACCGATAAACTCATCTTT. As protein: CACDTVGPLGDTTDKLIF.

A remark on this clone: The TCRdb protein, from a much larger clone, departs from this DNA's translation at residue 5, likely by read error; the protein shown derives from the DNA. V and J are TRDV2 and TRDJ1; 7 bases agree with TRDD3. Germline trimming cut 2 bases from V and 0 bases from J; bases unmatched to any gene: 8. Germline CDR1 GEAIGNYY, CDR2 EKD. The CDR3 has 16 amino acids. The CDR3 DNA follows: TGTGCCTGTGACATCTTACTGGGGACCTACACCGATAAACTCATCTTT. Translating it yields CACDILLGTYTDKLIF.

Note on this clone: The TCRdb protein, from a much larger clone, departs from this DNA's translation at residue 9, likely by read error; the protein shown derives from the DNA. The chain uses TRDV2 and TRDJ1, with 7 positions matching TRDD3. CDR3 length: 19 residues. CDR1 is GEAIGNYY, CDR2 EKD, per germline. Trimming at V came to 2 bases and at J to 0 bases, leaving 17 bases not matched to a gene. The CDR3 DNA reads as TGTGCCTGTGACAATTTGTCCTTTAGGGATACTGCTCACACCGATAAACTCATCTTT. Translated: CACDNLSFRDTAHTDKLIF.

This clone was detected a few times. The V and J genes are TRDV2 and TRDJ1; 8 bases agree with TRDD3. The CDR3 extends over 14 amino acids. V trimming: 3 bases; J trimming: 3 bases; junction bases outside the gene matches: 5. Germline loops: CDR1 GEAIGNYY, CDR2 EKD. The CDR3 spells CACDALLGADKLIF. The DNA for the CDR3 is TGTGCCTGTGACGCCCTACTGGGGGCCGATAAACTCATCTTT.

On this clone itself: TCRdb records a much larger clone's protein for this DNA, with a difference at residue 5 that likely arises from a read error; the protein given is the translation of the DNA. CDR3 sequence (DNA): TGTGCCTGTGACCCCGTTGGGGGATACGAGGGACACACCGATAAACTCATCTTT. This sequence encodes CACDPVGGYEGHTDKLIF. The rearrangement links TRDV2 to TRDJ1, with 11 bases aligning to TRDD3. Germline V CDR1 and CDR2: GEAIGNYY, EKD. The CDR3 runs 18 residues. Trimming took 3 bases from V and 0 from J; bases not matched to a gene: 11.

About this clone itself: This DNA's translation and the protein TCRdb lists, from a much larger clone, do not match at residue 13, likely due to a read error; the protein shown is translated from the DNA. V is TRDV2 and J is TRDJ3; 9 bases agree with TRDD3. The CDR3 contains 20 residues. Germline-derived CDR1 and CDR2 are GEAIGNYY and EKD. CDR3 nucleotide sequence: TGTGCCTGTGACGCCTTTACTGGGGGACGAAGCTCCCGGGACACCCGACAGATGTTTTTC. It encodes CACDAFTGGRSSRDTRQMFF.

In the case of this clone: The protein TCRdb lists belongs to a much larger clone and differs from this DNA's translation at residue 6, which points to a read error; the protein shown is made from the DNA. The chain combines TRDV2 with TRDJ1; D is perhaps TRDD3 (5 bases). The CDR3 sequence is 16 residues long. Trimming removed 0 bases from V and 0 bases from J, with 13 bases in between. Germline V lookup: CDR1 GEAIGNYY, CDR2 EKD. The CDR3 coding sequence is TGTGCCTGTGACACCTTGGGGACCCGAAACACCGATAAACTCATCTTT. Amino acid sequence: CACDTLGTRNTDKLIF.

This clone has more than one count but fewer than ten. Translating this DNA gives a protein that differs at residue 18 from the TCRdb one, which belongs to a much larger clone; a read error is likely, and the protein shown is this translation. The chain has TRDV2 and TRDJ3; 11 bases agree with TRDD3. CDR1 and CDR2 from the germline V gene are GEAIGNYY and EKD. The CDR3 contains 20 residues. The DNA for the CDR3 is TGTGCCTGTGACACCGTACTGGGGGATAAGAGCTCCTGGGACACCCGACAGATATTTTTC. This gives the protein CACDTVLGDKSSWDTRQIFF.

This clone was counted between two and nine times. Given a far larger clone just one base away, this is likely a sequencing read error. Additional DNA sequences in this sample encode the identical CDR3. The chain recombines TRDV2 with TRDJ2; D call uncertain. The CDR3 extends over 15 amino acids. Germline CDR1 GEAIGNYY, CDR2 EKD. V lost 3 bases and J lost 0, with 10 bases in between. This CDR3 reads CACDLLGSLTAQLFF. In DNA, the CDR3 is TGTGCCTGTGACTTATTGGGCTCTTTGACAGCACAACTCTTCTTT.

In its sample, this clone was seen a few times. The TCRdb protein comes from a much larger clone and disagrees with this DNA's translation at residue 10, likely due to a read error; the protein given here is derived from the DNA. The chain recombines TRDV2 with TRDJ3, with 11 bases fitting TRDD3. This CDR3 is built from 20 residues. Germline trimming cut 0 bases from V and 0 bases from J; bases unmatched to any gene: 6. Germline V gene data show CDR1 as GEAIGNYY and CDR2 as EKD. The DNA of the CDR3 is TGTGCCTGTGACACCGTACTGGGGGATAGGAGCTCCTGGGACACCCGACAGATGTTTTTC. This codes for CACDTVLGDRSSWDTRQMFF.

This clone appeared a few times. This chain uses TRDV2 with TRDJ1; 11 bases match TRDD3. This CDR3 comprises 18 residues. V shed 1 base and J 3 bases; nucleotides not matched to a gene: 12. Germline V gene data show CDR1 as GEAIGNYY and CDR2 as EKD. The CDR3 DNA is TGTGCCTGTGACACGGTGGGGGATACGCCTAAAGGCTCCGATAAACTCATCTTT. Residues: CACDTVGDTPKGSDKLIF.